The 21 T cell receptor beta chains below were found in one sample sequenced in a study of vaccination and CD4 T cells after COVID-19. Treatment reported: roughly ten-day PBMC culture with coronavirus spike peptide pools or control peptides (ViraFEST assay). The antigens for these receptors are not known. Oncomine TCR Beta short-read sequencing was applied to DNA from cultured CD4+ T cells. TCRdb used MiXCR to reprocess the PCR reads, holding one entry per CDR3 protein. The profile shows 16,000 or so distinct CDR3 sequences, 52% of them singletons. The sample here was CD4+ T cells from blood, cultured in vitro, taken before SARS-CoV-2 vaccination. All receptors derive from a human donor who had recovered from COVID-19.

The genes are TRBV2 and TRBJ1-5; maybe TRBD1 (5 bases). This CDR3 spans 15 amino acids. In germline, CDR1 is SNHLY, CDR2 FYNNEI. Trimming removed 6 bases at V and 7 bases at J, with 19 bases between. CDR3 sequence: CASSHGAGRDQPQHF. The CDR3 DNA follows: TGTGCCAGCAGCCACGGGGCGGGGAGGGACCAGCCCCAGCATTTT.

Concerning this clonotype: A read error may produce the germline difference seen at one junction end. CDR3 sequence (DNA): TGTGCCAGCCACACGGGAGGGGGTGTTGCTCCCCTGAATTTT. This translates into CASHTGGGVAPLNF. The chain uses TRBV7-9 and TRBJ1-3; TRBD1 might be the D (6 bases). From germline, CDR1 is SEHNR and CDR2 FQNEAQ (reference sequence). The CDR3 length is 14 residues.

In its sample, this clonotype was seen a few times. The CDR3 sequence is CSATRDSNYGYTF. CDR3 sequence (DNA): TGCAGTGCAACCCGGGACAGCAACTATGGCTACACCTTC. This chain links TRBV20-1 with TRBJ1-2, with 7 bases fitting TRBD1. Germline assignment: CDR1 DFQATT and CDR2 SNEGSKA (reference sequence). This CDR3 contains 13 residues. J gave up 2 bases and V 6 bases, and 6 bases lay outside the gene matches.

This chain links TRBV6-1 with TRBJ1-1; D is perhaps TRBD1 (6 bases). CDR1 and CDR2 from the germline V gene are MNHNS and SASEGT. The CDR3 extends over 15 amino acids. Trimming removed 6 bases at V and 1 base at J, with 15 bases between. CDR3 residues: CASSFTGNGNTEAFF. The CDR3, as DNA: TGTGCCAGCAGCTTCACAGGGAACGGGAACACTGAAGCTTTCTTT.

The chain is built from TRBV6-2 or TRBV6-3 and TRBJ2-7, with D unresolved. Germline V gene sequence: CDR1 MNHEY, CDR2 SVGEGT. Deletions cut 3 bases from V and 0 bases from J, with 12 bases between. The CDR3 is 15 amino acids. DNA of the CDR3: TGTGCCAGCAGTTATTCCGGTCCTAGCTCCTACGAGCAGTACTTC. It encodes CASSYSGPSSYEQYF.

V is TRBV27 and J is TRBJ2-1; TRBD2 matches 7 bases. Germline V gene sequence: CDR1 MNHEY, CDR2 SMNVEV (reference sequence). The trim removed 5 bases at V and 6 bases at J, leaving 7 bases unmatched. The CDR3 covers 14 residues. CDR3 bases: TGTGCCAGCAGTCGTGGGACTACCGTCAATGAGCAGTTCTTC. This translates into CASSRGTTVNEQFF.

This chain uses TRBV7-9 with TRBJ2-1; 11 bases fit TRBD2. The germline gives CDR1 SEHNR, CDR2 FQNEAQ (reference sequence). The CDR3 is made up of 16 amino acids. Trimming took 2 bases from V and 9 from J; bases not matched to a gene: 9. The CDR3 reads CASSLRTSGRGGEQFF. The CDR3 DNA follows: TGTGCCAGCAGCTTAAGAACTAGCGGGAGAGGGGGTGAGCAGTTCTTC.

The V call is TRBV6-1, the J call TRBJ2-7; possible D gene TRBD2, 6 bases. The CDR3 sequence is 18 residues long. Trimming removed 6 bases from V and 1 base from J, with 25 bases in between. Germline V lookup: CDR1 MNHNS, CDR2 SASEGT. The CDR3 DNA follows: TGTGCCAGCAGCAAAACCCTCGGGGCGGGGCTCGGTTCCTACGAGCAGTACTTC. It encodes CASSKTLGAGLGSYEQYF.

This clonotype occurred once. The chain links TRBV2 to TRBJ1-1, with D tentatively TRBD1 (5 bases). The CDR3 covers 14 residues. V was cut by 6 bases and J by 1 base, with 12 bases left in between. Germline V gene data show CDR1 as SNHLY and CDR2 as FYNNEI. The CDR3 reads CASRTIQGNTEAFF. In DNA, the CDR3 is TGTGCCAGCAGGACTATCCAGGGGAACACTGAAGCTTTCTTT.

This clonotype was seen a handful of times. The chain has TRBV20-1 and TRBJ2-5, with 7 nucleotides matching TRBD2. CDR1 and CDR2 (germline): DFQATT, SNEGSKA (reference sequence). V lost 1 base and J lost 5; bases outside the gene matches: 16. The CDR3 has 17 amino acids. This CDR3 reads CSARAVASGIGRETQYF. Written as DNA, the CDR3 is TGCAGTGCTAGAGCGGTTGCGAGCGGGATAGGTAGGGAGACCCAGTACTTC.

The chain has TRBV20-1 and TRBJ1-1; D gene unclear. Trimming took off 6 bases at V and 3 bases at J, with 17 bases between the two ends. The germline V gene has CDR1 DFQATT and CDR2 SNEGSKA (reference sequence). CDR3 length: 14 residues. CDR3 sequence: CSAKGPWGDTEAFF. CDR3 coding DNA: TGCAGTGCGAAGGGCCCGTGGGGTGACACTGAAGCTTTCTTT.

The rearrangement uses TRBV11-2 and TRBJ1-1; possibly TRBD1 for D (5 bases). V was cut by 5 bases and J by 5 bases, with 21 bases left in between. Germline CDR1 reads SGHAT; CDR2 reads FQNNGV. This CDR3 has 16 residues. The CDR3 coding sequence is TGTGCCAGCAGCCCCATCTCCCGGAGAGGGGAGACTGAAGCTTTCTTT. The encoded protein is CASSPISRRGETEAFF.

The chain joins TRBV12-3 or TRBV12-4 to TRBJ2-3, with 8 nucleotides matching TRBD2. With 2 bases clipped from V and 1 base from J, the junction kept 2 bases outside the gene matches. The CDR3 has 15 residues. The CDR3 nucleotides read TGTGCCAGCAGTTTAAGGCGGGGGGGCACAGATACGCAGTATTTT. Translated, it gives CASSLRRGGTDTQYF.

Here the CDR3 DNA reads TGTGCCACCAGCAGAGATCGGGACGGGCTGTTTTTT. It specifies CATSRDRDGLFF. The chain recombines TRBV15 with TRBJ2-2; possibly TRBD1 or TRBD2 for D (5 bases each). Deletions cut 0 bases from V and 13 bases from J, with 9 bases between. In germline, CDR1 is LNHNV, CDR2 YYDKDF (reference sequence). The CDR3 is 12 amino acids.

This chain joins TRBV28 and TRBJ1-6; the D gene is possibly TRBD1 (6 bases). In germline, CDR1 is MDHEN, CDR2 SYDVKM. This CDR3 comprises 18 residues. The V and J ends lost 2 bases and 10 bases respectively, with 24 bases between them. CDR3 region: CASSLVVTGGRGRSPLHF. The CDR3 nucleotides read TGTGCCAGCAGTTTAGTCGTTACGGGTGGCAGGGGTCGGTCACCCCTCCACTTT.

There are a few counts of this clonotype. CDR3 sequence (DNA): TGTGCCAGCAAGCGGGGGATTCAAGAGACCCAGTACTTC. This gives the protein CASKRGIQETQYF. The V call is TRBV12-3 or TRBV12-4, the J call TRBJ2-5, with 8 nucleotides matching TRBD2. After removal of 7 bases from V and 2 bases from J, the junction contained 3 bases not matched to a gene. The CDR3 totals 13 residues.

Only a few counts were recorded for this clonotype. V is TRBV20-1 and J is TRBJ2-7, with 8 bases fitting TRBD1. Per the germline V gene, CDR1 is DFQATT and CDR2 is SNEGSKA (reference sequence). V shed 3 bases and J 7 bases; nucleotides not matched to a gene: 5. The CDR3 runs 12 residues. The CDR3 region is CSASQGAEEQYF. For the CDR3, the DNA is TGCAGTGCTAGCCAGGGGGCGGAGGAGCAGTACTTC.

This clonotype appeared a few times. This sequence joins TRBV6-5 and TRBJ2-2; 8 bases match TRBD1. The germline gives CDR1 MNHEY, CDR2 SVGAGI. The V and J ends lost 4 bases and 4 bases, in that order; junction bases with no gene match: 2. This CDR3 region has 14 residues. CDR3 bases: TGTGCCAGCAGTTGGACAGGGTTCACCGGGGAGCTGTTTTTT. Residues: CASSWTGFTGELFF.

The chain combines TRBV7-2 with TRBJ1-2, with D perhaps TRBD1 (6 bases). This CDR3 region has 15 residues. V lost 3 bases, J lost 7 bases, and 18 bases lay in between. Looked up from germline, CDR1 is SGHTA and CDR2 is FQGNSA. The CDR3 loop is CASSFSSGVSAGYTF. In nucleotides, the CDR3 is TGTGCCAGCAGCTTCAGCTCAGGGGTCAGCGCTGGCTACACCTTC. The variable domain in full, with the rest retrieved from reference TRBV7-2 and TRBJ1-2, is GAGVSQSPSNKVTEKGKDVELRCDPISGHTALYWYRQSLGQGLEFLIYFQGNSAPDKSGLPSDRFSAERTGGSVSTLTIQRTQQEDSAVYLCASSFSSGVSAGYTFGSGTRLTVV.

The chain uses TRBV15 and TRBJ2-1, with 7 bases fitting TRBD2. The CDR3 spans 17 residues. V lost 0 bases and J lost 9; bases outside the gene matches: 14. In germline, CDR1 is LNHNV, CDR2 YYDKDF (reference sequence). CDR3 sequence reads: CATSRDQAGISAPEQFF. The CDR3, as DNA: TGTGCCACCAGCAGAGATCAAGCGGGAATAAGTGCACCTGAGCAGTTCTTC.

The chain is built from TRBV2 and TRBJ2-5; D is unresolved. This CDR3 comprises 14 residues. Germline CDR1 reads SNHLY; CDR2 reads FYNNEI. V lost 0 bases, J lost 5 bases, and 10 bases lay in between. CDR3 sequence reads: CASSEALAKETQYF. CDR3 DNA sequence: TGTGCCAGCAGTGAAGCGCTTGCCAAGGAGACCCAGTACTTC. The full variable domain, rest sourced from reference TRBV2 and TRBJ2-5, is EPEVTQTPSHQVTQMGQEVILRCVPISNHLYFYWYRQILGQKVEFLVSFYNNEISEKSEIFDDQFSVERPDGSNFTLKIRSTKLEDSAMYFCASSEALAKETQYFGPGTRLLVL.